A single T cell receptor beta chain is shown here with its context. Its specificity is unknown. The sample originates from a study of cytomegalovirus exposure and HLA in healthy donors. The wider study: The study placed around 80% of its roughly 400 genotyped donors in the Caucasian-associated ancestry cluster.

After removal of 5 bases from V and 2 bases from J, the junction contained 9 bases not matched to a gene. The CDR3 is made up of 18 amino acids. Germline values: CDR1 MDHEN, CDR2 SYDVKM. PCR primers comprised 60 Vbeta and 13 Jbeta primers. The table came from immunoSEQ multiplex PCR; TCRdb's copy has only in-frame clones and leaves some out. The sample lists fewer than 250,000 clones; roughly 77% were seen once. Study observations and caveats: Confirmation was obtained in vitro that a few CMV-associated chains are specific for CMV antigens. Apparent HLA restriction characterized most CMV-associated TCR beta chains in a later analysis. Reports indicate that TCR beta sequences accurately predicted the HLA-A and HLA-B alleles of most subjects.

This sequence originates from a woman in her twenties or thirties in good health and CMV-seropositive. The V call is TRBV28, the J call TRBJ2-6, with TRBD2 matching 10 bases. The sample was PBMCs. CDR3 sequence reads: CASSIAGGSSAGANVLTF. The CDR3 nucleotides are TGTGCCAGCAGTATAGCGGGAGGTAGTTCGGCTGGGGCCAACGTCCTGACTTTC.